This entry is about one T cell receptor beta chain. Its antigen is unidentified. This specimen belongs to a study of CD8+ T cells in alopecia areata. The authors extracted RNA and reverse transcribed it into cDNA as the sequencing template. TCRdb's table, derived via immunoSEQ multiplex PCR, lists solely in-frame clones and lacks some. This sample yields more than 95,000 clones, of which 55% are seen a single time; 8% to 10% belongs to the top ten. Whole-study results and caveats: TCR sharing was clearer in mice than between patients, perhaps partly owing to patient HLA diversity. Normal skin's resident alphabeta T cells are also sequenced in scalp samples. In lesional scalp, particularly from alopecia totalis/universalis, clonality was higher than in normal scalp.

V lost 2 bases and J lost 3; bases outside the gene matches: 7. Germline lookup yields CDR1 GTSNPN and CDR2 SVGIG (reference sequence). This CDR3 has 15 amino acids. PBMCs provided sorted CD4+ and CD8+ T cells. The chain uses TRBV30 and TRBJ2-3, with 8 nucleotides matching TRBD1. Sequencing used CD4+ T cells sorted from blood. This clonotype was obtained from a human donor in good health. The CDR3 sequence is CAWSKGQGGTDTQYF. CDR3 in DNA: TGTGCCTGGAGTAAAGGACAGGGAGGTACAGATACGCAGTATTTT.